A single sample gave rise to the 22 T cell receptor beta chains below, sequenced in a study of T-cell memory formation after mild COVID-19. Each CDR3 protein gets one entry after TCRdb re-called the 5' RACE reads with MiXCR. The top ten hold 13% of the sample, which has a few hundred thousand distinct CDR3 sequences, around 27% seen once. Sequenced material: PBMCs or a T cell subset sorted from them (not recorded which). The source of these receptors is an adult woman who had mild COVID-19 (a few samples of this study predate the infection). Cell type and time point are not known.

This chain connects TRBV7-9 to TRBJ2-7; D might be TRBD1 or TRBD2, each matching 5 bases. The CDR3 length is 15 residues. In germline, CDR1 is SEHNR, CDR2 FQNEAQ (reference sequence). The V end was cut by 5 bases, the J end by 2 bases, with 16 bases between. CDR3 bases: TGTGCCAGCAGCCCACTCGGGACGGCTGCCTACGAGCAGTACTTC. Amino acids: CASSPLGTAAYEQYF.

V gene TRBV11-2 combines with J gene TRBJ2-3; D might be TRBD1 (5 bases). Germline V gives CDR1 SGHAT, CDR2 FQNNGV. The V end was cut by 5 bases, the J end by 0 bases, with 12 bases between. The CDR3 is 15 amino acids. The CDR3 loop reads CASSPFTGSTDTQYF. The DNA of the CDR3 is TGTGCCAGCAGCCCCTTTACAGGTAGCACAGATACGCAGTATTTT. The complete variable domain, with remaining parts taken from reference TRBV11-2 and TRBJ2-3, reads EAGVAQSPRYKIIEKRQSVAFWCNPISGHATLYWYQQILGQGPKLLIQFQNNGVVDDSQLPKDRFSAERLKGVDSTLKIQPAKLEDSAVYLCASSPFTGSTDTQYFGPGTRLTVL.

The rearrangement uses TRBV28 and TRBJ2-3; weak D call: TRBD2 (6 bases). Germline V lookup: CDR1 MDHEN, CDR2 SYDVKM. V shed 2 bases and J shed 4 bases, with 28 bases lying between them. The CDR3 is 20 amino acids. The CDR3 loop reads CASSLTVWRVSPRDPDTQYF. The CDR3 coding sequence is TGTGCCAGCAGTTTAACAGTGTGGAGGGTGTCCCCCAGGGACCCAGATACGCAGTATTTT.

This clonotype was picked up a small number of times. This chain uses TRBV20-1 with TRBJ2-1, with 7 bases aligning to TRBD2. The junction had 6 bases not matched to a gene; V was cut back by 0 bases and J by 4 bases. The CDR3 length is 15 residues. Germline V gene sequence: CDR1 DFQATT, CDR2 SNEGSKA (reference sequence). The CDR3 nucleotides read TGCAGTGCTAGAGATCGCGGGGGATCTTACAATGAGCAGTTCTTC. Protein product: CSARDRGGSYNEQFF.

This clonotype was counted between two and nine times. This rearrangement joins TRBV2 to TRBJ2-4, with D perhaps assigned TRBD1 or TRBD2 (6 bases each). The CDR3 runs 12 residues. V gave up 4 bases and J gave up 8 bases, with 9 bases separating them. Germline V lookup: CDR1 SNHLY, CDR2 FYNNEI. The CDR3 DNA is TGTGCCAGCAGTGTAGGGGGGTACATTCAGTACTTC. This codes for CASSVGGYIQYF.

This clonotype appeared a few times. CDR3 coding DNA: TGTGCCAGCAAGGACTTTGGCTACGAGCAGTACTTC. Translated: CASKDFGYEQYF. The chain recombines TRBV12-3 or TRBV12-4 with TRBJ2-7; TRBD2 is a possible D gene (5 bases). V dropped 7 bases and J dropped 3 bases, with 10 bases sitting between them. This CDR3 has 12 residues.

CDR3 loop: CAISATLVGQSSYEQYF. As DNA, the CDR3 is TGTGCCATCAGTGCAACCTTGGTCGGGCAAAGCTCCTACGAGCAGTACTTC. The chain combines TRBV10-3 with TRBJ2-7; D is undetermined. The CDR3 is made up of 17 amino acids. Trimming left V 4 bases short and J 0 bases short, with 19 bases between. The germline CDR1 and CDR2 sequences are ENHRY and SYGVKD.

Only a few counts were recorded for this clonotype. As DNA, the CDR3 is TGTGCCAGCAGCCAAGATTACCTGGGGCGGGATTCCTCTTCACCCCTCCACTTT. This gives the protein CASSQDYLGRDSSSPLHF. The chain recombines TRBV4-2 with TRBJ1-6; a possible D gene is TRBD1 (5 bases). Deletions cut 0 bases from V and 9 bases from J, with 21 bases between. From germline, CDR1 is LGHNA and CDR2 YNFKEQ. The CDR3 totals 18 residues.

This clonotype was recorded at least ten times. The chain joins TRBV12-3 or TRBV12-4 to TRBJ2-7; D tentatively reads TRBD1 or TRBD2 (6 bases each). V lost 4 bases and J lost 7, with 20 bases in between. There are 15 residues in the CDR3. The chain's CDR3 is CASSSQEGGVREQYF. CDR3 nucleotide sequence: TGTGCCAGCAGTTCCCAGGAGGGGGGCGTGAGGGAGCAGTACTTC.

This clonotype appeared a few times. In DNA, the CDR3 is TGTGCCAGCAGTCCGCTACCCCGGGTCTGGGGCCCCTACGAGCAGTACTTC. Translating it yields CASSPLPRVWGPYEQYF. This chain joins TRBV6-5 and TRBJ2-7, with a possible D match to TRBD1 (5 bases). The CDR3 has 17 residues. Germline CDR1 MNHEY, CDR2 SVGAGI. Trimming cost V 5 bases and J 2 bases, with 22 bases left between them.

The CDR3 coding sequence is TGTGCCAGCCTCCGGGGTCTCTGCTATGGCTACACCTTC. This codes for CASLRGLCYGYTF. This chain joins TRBV21-1 and TRBJ1-2; the table calls TRBD1, which could not be checked here. TRBV21-1 represents a pseudogene. The CDR3 totals 13 residues.

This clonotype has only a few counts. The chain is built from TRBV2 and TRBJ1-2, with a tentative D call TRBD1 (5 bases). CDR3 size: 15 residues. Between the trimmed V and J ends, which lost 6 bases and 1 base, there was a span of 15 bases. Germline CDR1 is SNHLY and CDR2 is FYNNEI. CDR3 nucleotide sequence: TGTGCCAGCAGACAGGCCTCGGCTCTTAACTATGGCTACACCTTC. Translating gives CASRQASALNYGYTF.

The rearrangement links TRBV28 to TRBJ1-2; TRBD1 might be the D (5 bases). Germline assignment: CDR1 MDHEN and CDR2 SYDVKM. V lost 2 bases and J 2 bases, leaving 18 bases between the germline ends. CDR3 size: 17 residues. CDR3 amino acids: CASSLPFGAGDNYGYTF. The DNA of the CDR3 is TGTGCCAGCAGTTTACCCTTTGGGGCGGGTGACAACTATGGCTACACCTTC.

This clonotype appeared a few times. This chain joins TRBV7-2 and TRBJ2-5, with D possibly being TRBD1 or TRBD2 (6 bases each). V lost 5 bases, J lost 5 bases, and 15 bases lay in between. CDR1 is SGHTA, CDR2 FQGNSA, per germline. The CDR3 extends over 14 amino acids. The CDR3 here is CASSGMGGAETQYF. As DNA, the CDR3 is TGTGCCAGCAGCGGTATGGGGGGCGCGGAGACCCAGTACTTC. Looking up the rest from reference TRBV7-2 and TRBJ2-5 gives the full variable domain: GAGVSQSPSNKVTEKGKDVELRCDPISGHTALYWYRQSLGQGLEFLIYFQGNSAPDKSGLPSDRFSAERTGGSVSTLTIQRTQQEDSAVYLCASSGMGGAETQYFGPGTRLLVL.

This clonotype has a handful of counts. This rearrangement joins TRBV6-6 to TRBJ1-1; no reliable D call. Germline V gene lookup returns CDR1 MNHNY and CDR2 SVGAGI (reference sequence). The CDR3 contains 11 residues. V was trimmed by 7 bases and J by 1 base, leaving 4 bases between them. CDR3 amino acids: CASMGNTEAFF. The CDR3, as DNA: TGTGCCAGCATGGGGAACACTGAAGCTTTCTTT.

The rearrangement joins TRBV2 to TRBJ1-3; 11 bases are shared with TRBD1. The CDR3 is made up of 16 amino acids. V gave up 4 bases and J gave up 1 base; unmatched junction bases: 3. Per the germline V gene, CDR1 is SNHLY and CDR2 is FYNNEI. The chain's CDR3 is CASSVGQGASGNTIYF. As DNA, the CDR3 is TGTGCCAGCAGTGTTGGACAGGGGGCTTCTGGAAACACCATATATTTT.

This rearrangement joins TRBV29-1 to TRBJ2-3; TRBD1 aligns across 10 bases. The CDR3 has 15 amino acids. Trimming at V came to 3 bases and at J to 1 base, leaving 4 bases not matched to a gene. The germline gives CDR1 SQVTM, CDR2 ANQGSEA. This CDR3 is CSVDGGQGGTDTQYF. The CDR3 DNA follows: TGCAGCGTTGATGGCGGACAGGGGGGCACAGATACGCAGTATTTT.

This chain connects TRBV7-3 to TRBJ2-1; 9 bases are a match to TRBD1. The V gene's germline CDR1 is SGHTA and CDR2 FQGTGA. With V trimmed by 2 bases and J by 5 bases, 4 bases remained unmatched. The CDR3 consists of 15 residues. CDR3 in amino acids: CASSLGTGFNNEQFF. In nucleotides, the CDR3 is TGTGCCAGCAGCTTAGGGACAGGGTTCAACAATGAGCAGTTCTTC.

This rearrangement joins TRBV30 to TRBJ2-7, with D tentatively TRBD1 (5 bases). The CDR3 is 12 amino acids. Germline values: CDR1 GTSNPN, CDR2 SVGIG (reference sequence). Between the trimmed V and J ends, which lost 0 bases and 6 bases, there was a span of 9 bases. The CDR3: CAWSVRRAEQYF. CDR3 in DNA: TGTGCCTGGAGTGTACGCAGGGCCGAGCAGTACTTC.

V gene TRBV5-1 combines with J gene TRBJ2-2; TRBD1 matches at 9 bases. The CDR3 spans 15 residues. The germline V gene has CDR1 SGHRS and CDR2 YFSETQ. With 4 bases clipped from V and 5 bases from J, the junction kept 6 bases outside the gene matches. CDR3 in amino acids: CASSQGQGRTGELFF. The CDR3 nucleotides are TGCGCCAGCAGCCAAGGACAGGGGCGAACCGGGGAGCTGTTTTTT.

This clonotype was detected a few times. The CDR3 nucleotides are TGTGCCAGCAGCCAGGCCGGGACAGCAAACTACGAGCAGTACTTC. Its protein is CASSQAGTANYEQYF. This chain links TRBV3-1 with TRBJ2-7; 7 positions match TRBD1. The CDR3 is 15 residues long. Germline V gives CDR1 LGHDT, CDR2 YNNKEL (reference sequence). Trimming cost V 3 bases and J 3 bases; bases outside gene matches: 8.

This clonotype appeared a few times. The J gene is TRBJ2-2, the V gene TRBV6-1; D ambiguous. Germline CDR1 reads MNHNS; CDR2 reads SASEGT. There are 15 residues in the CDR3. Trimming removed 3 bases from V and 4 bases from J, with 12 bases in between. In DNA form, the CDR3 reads TGTGCCAGCAGTGATCGTTCTATGGCCACCGGGGAGCTGTTTTTT. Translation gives CASSDRSMATGELFF.